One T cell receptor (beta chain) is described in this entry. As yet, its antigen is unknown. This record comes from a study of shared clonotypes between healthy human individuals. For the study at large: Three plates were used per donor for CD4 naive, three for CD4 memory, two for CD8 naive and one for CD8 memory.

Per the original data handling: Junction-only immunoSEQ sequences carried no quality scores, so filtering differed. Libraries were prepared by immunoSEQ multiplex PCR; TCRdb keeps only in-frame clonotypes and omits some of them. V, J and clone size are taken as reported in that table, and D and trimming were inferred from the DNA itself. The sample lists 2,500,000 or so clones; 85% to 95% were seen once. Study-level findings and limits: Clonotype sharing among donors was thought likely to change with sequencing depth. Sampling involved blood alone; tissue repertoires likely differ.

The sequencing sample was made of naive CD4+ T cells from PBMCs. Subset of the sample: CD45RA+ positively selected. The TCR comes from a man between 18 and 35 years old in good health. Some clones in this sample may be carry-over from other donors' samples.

CDR3 DNA sequence: TGTGCCAGCAAGGAGACTAGGGGGGACGGGGAGCTGTTTTTT. It encodes CASKETRGDGELFF. This chain uses TRBV11-2 with TRBJ2-2; either TRBD1 or TRBD2 may supply D (6 bases each). The CDR3 is 14 residues long. Germline CDR1 is SGHAT and CDR2 is FQNNGV. Trimming shortened V by 7 bases and J by 7 bases, and 16 bases separated the two germline ends.